Following are 9 T cell receptor beta chains from one sample sequenced in a study of cytomegalovirus exposure and HLA in healthy donors. Amplification used 60 Vbeta primers and 13 Jbeta primers. Here immunoSEQ multiplex PCR was the method, and the copy in TCRdb shows in-frame clones only, minus some. The table shows 100,000 to 150,000 clones, with about four fifths occurring only once. Sequenced input: PBMCs. The receptors were gathered from a woman in her forties in good health and CMV-seropositive.

This sequence joins TRBV28 and TRBJ2-7; TRBD1 is a possible D gene (5 bases). The CDR3 is made up of 15 amino acids. In germline, CDR1 is MDHEN, CDR2 SYDVKM. With 4 bases removed from V and 6 bases from J, the gap between germline ends came to 19 bases. DNA of the CDR3: TGTGCCAGCAGTTCCGACCAGCCAGGGTTTGGCGAGCAGTACTTC. It is translated as CASSSDQPGFGEQYF.

This chain uses TRBV11-2 with TRBJ2-2; TRBD1 might be the D (5 bases). Trimming took 1 base from V and 6 from J, leaving 9 bases between them. Germline V gene lookup returns CDR1 SGHAT and CDR2 FQNNGV. This CDR3 region has 14 residues. This chain's CDR3 is CASSLGGSAGELFF. The CDR3 bases are TGTGCCAGCAGCTTAGGGGGCTCGGCCGGGGAGCTGTTTTTT.

The chain employs TRBV6-6 and TRBJ2-5, with no clear D. This CDR3 comprises 14 residues. The V end was cut by 6 bases, the J end by 5 bases, with 16 bases between. The germline V gene encodes CDR1 MNHNY and CDR2 SVGAGI (reference sequence). The CDR3 spells CASRDIEALETQYF. DNA for the CDR3: TGTGCCAGCAGAGACATTGAAGCTTTGGAGACCCAGTACTTC.

The chain has TRBV19 and TRBJ2-2; 7 nucleotides align to TRBD2. V lost 2 bases, J lost 4 bases, and 10 bases stayed unmatched. Germline V gene sequence: CDR1 LNHDA, CDR2 SQIVND (reference sequence). This CDR3 is built from 17 residues. The CDR3 loop is CASSISALAVSTGELFF. Here the CDR3 DNA reads TGTGCCAGTAGTATATCAGCGCTAGCGGTCAGCACCGGGGAGCTGTTTTTT.

CDR3 nucleotide sequence: TGTGCCAGCAGCCTCTCCCACAGAAGCTCGAACACCGGGGAGCTGTTTTTT. Its translation: CASSLSHRSSNTGELFF. The chain uses TRBV7-2 and TRBJ2-2; D is unresolved. The CDR3 consists of 17 residues. Trimming took 5 bases from V and 0 from J, leaving 16 bases between them. CDR1 and CDR2 (germline): SGHTA, FQGNSA. Full variable domain (outside the CDR3, taken from reference TRBV7-2 and TRBJ2-2): GAGVSQSPSNKVTEKGKDVELRCDPISGHTALYWYRQSLGQGLEFLIYFQGNSAPDKSGLPSDRFSAERTGGSVSTLTIQRTQQEDSAVYLCASSLSHRSSNTGELFFGEGSRLTVL.

The chain combines TRBV4-1 with TRBJ2-1; TRBD2 matches at 16 bases. The J segment lost 7 bases and the V segment lost 0 bases, leaving 12 bases of the junction unmatched. Germline V CDR1 and CDR2: MGHRA, YSYEKL. The CDR3 spans 20 residues. This chain's CDR3 is CASSQEVGTSGRAGGNEQFF. DNA for the CDR3: TGCGCCAGCAGCCAAGAGGTCGGGACTAGCGGGAGGGCCGGGGGGAATGAGCAGTTCTTC.

V and J are TRBV10-1 and TRBJ2-2; D is possibly TRBD1 (6 bases). Germline V gene sequence: CDR1 WNHNN, CDR2 SYGVQD (reference sequence). CDR3 length equals 16 residues. Trimming shortened V by 6 bases and J by 0 bases, and 14 bases separated the two germline ends. CDR3 protein: CASRDSRRANTGELFF. The CDR3 nucleotides read TGCGCCAGCAGGGACAGTCGTAGGGCGAACACCGGGGAGCTGTTTTTT.

This clone has only one observation. V is TRBV30 and J is TRBJ2-4; no reliable D call. V was clipped by 0 bases and J by 1 base, with 7 bases between them. From germline, CDR1 is GTSNPN and CDR2 SVGIG (reference sequence). CDR3 length: 14 amino acids. CDR3 DNA: TGTGCCTGGAGTGTACTAAGTGCCAAAAACATTCAGTACTTC. It codes for CAWSVLSAKNIQYF.

This chain uses TRBV10-1 with TRBJ2-1, with 9 bases that match TRBD2. The germline CDR1 and CDR2 sequences are WNHNN and SYGVQD (reference sequence). The ends lost 5 bases at V and 5 bases at J; junction bases unmatched: 4. This CDR3 spans 14 amino acids. CDR3 DNA: TGCGCCAGCAGTCTAGCGGGAACGGACAATGAGCAGTTCTTC. Amino acid sequence: CASSLAGTDNEQFF.